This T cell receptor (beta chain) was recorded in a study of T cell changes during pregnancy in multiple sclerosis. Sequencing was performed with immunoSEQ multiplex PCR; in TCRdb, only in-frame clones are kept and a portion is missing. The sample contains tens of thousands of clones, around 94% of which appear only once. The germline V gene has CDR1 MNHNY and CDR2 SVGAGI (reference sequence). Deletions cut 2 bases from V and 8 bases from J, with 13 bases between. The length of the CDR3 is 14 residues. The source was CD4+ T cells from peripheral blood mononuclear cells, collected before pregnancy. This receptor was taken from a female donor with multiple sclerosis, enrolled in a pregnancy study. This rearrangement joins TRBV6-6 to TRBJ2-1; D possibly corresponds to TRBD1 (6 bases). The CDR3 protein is CASSYTTGLDEQFF. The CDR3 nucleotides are TGTGCCAGCAGTTACACTACAGGGCTGGATGAGCAGTTCTTC.